This T cell receptor (beta chain) was retrieved from a study of cytotoxic CD8 clonotypes in ibrutinib-treated CLL. In the study overall: Mean yields were 255,043 productive templates and about 94,000 productive rearrangements per sample.

The assay was immunoSEQ multiplex PCR, and TCRdb's table has in-frame clones only and misses some. The sample carries 150,000 or so clones, approximately 80% recorded once. The CDR3 is 18 residues long. V shed 8 bases and J 3 bases; nucleotides not matched to a gene: 17. CDR1 and CDR2 (germline): MNHEY, SMNVEV (reference sequence). With respect to this clone: The antigen is undetermined.

Points from the study as a whole: Clonality showed a rise at ibrutinib response that reversed toward baseline at progression. Contraction or stability on treatment characterized the public clonotypes, which were uncommon.

The rearrangement links TRBV27 to TRBJ1-2; 11 bases match TRBD1. The sample in question was PBMCs, obtained after 24 months of ibrutinib treatment. The sequence came from a human donor with chronic lymphocytic leukemia. The CDR3 loop reads CASGLHGTGGISYYGYTF. For the CDR3, the DNA is TGTGCCAGCGGACTTCACGGGACAGGGGGAATAAGTTACTATGGCTACACCTTC.